A single sample gave rise to the 20 T cell receptor beta chains below, sequenced in a study of cytomegalovirus exposure and HLA in healthy donors. Primers: 60 Vbeta forward and 13 Jbeta reverse. Method: immunoSEQ multiplex PCR; TCRdb's copy keeps in-frame clones and lacks some. Of around 99,000 clones listed, roughly 69% are singletons. Source material: PBMCs. Receptors originate from a woman in her 70s in good health and CMV-seropositive.

The V and J genes are TRBV7-6 and TRBJ2-7, with 8 bases aligning to TRBD1. In germline, CDR1 is SGHVS, CDR2 FNYEAQ. J lost 5 bases, V lost 2 bases, and 2 bases had no gene match. The CDR3 sequence is 13 residues long. The CDR3 coding sequence is TGTGCCAGCAGCTTAACAGGGGGAGACGAGCAGTACTTC. Its protein is CASSLTGGDEQYF.

The J gene is TRBJ1-1, the V gene TRBV2; D remains ambiguous. From germline, CDR1 is SNHLY and CDR2 FYNNEI. Trimming removed 4 bases at V and 0 bases at J, with 9 bases between. The CDR3 loop spans 14 amino acids. The CDR3 loop reads CASSGGGLNTEAFF. Here the CDR3 DNA reads TGTGCCAGCAGTGGGGGAGGGTTGAACACTGAAGCTTTCTTT. Full variable domain (remainder filled in from reference TRBV2 and TRBJ1-1): EPEVTQTPSHQVTQMGQEVILRCVPISNHLYFYWYRQILGQKVEFLVSFYNNEISEKSEIFDDQFSVERPDGSNFTLKIRSTKLEDSAMYFCASSGGGLNTEAFFGQGTRLTVV.

This clone was counted once. The rearrangement joins TRBV4-1 to TRBJ2-7, with D perhaps TRBD1 (5 bases). Germline V gene lookup returns CDR1 MGHRA and CDR2 YSYEKL. The CDR3 totals 15 residues. V was trimmed by 1 base and J by 4 bases, leaving 14 bases between them. CDR3 nucleotide sequence: TGCGCCAGCAGCCAAGCTCAAGGGGTCCTTTACGAGCAGTACTTC. Its protein product is CASSQAQGVLYEQYF.

This clone was detected only a few times. The rearrangement links TRBV5-1 to TRBJ1-1; a weak D match, TRBD1 (6 bases). Germline loops: CDR1 SGHRS, CDR2 YFSETQ. The CDR3 extends over 14 amino acids. The V end was cut by 4 bases, the J end by 1 base, with 11 bases between. The CDR3 DNA reads as TGCGCCAGCAGCCAGATGGGACAGAACACTGAAGCTTTCTTT. Its protein product is CASSQMGQNTEAFF.

The V call is TRBV19, the J call TRBJ2-7, with 9 positions matching TRBD2. V lost 5 bases, J lost 12 bases, and 11 bases stayed unmatched. This CDR3 has 13 residues. The germline CDR1 and CDR2 sequences are LNHDA and SQIVND (reference sequence). The CDR3 sequence: CASSSLAGAPTYF. The CDR3, as DNA: TGTGCCAGTAGTTCCTTAGCGGGGGCCCCCACGTACTTC.

This chain uses TRBV19 with TRBJ1-6; 7 bases agree with TRBD1. CDR3 size: 16 residues. Germline CDR1 is LNHDA and CDR2 is SQIVND (reference sequence). Losses at the gene ends were 6 bases for V and 5 bases for J; bases not matched to a gene: 10. Here the CDR3 reads CASRGGGGVDNSPLHF. The DNA of the CDR3 is TGTGCCAGTAGAGGAGGGGGCGGGGTAGATAATTCACCCCTCCACTTT.

This rearrangement joins TRBV4-1 to TRBJ2-3, with 7 bases that match TRBD2. Germline V gene sequence: CDR1 MGHRA, CDR2 YSYEKL. The ends lost 1 base at V and 5 bases at J; junction bases unmatched: 12. The CDR3 sequence is 17 residues long. DNA of the CDR3: TGCGCCAGCAGCCAAGGATCCGGACTAGTGGGGGGAGATACGCAGTATTTT. This encodes CASSQGSGLVGGDTQYF.

V and J are TRBV19 and TRBJ1-5; D ambiguous. The germline V gene has CDR1 LNHDA and CDR2 SQIVND (reference sequence). Trimming shortened V by 3 bases and J by 0 bases, and 6 bases separated the two germline ends. The CDR3 is 14 amino acids. CDR3 in DNA: TGTGCCAGTAGTATGACATATAGCAATCAGCCCCAGCATTTT. Translated: CASSMTYSNQPQHF.

The chain combines TRBV10-3 with TRBJ1-1; TRBD1 might be the D (6 bases). CDR3 length: 15 amino acids. Between the trimmed V and J ends, which lost 4 bases and 10 bases, there was a span of 22 bases. Looked up from germline, CDR1 is ENHRY and CDR2 is SYGVKD. CDR3 nucleotides: TGTGCCATCAGTGGGGGGCTATCCTCAAATCTGCGAGCTTTCTTT. Protein sequence: CAISGGLSSNLRAFF.

The rearrangement joins TRBV6-5 to TRBJ1-1, with a possible D match to TRBD1 (6 bases). Germline CDR1 is MNHEY and CDR2 is SVGAGI. The V end lost 7 bases, the J end lost 5 bases, and 17 bases lay between the germline ends. The CDR3 loop spans 14 amino acids. The CDR3 region is CASTSFRGTTEAFF. CDR3 bases: TGTGCCAGCACCAGCTTCAGGGGAACGACTGAAGCTTTCTTT.

The V and J genes are TRBV4-3 and TRBJ1-2, with TRBD1 matching 7 bases. Germline CDR1 LGHNA, CDR2 YSLEER. V lost 0 bases to trimming and J lost 7 bases; unmatched junction nucleotides: 11. This CDR3 is built from 16 residues. CDR3 region: CASSQERGRGQGGYTF. CDR3 sequence (DNA): TGCGCCAGCAGCCAAGAAAGGGGAAGGGGGCAGGGTGGCTACACCTTC.

The chain uses TRBV5-1 and TRBJ1-6; D is possibly TRBD1 (6 bases). With 3 bases removed from V and 8 bases from J, the gap between germline ends came to 15 bases. The CDR3 is made up of 15 amino acids. CDR1 is SGHRS, CDR2 YFSETQ, per germline. The CDR3 bases are TGCGCCAGCAGCTACACCGGGACACAGGATTCACCCCTCCACTTT. This sequence encodes CASSYTGTQDSPLHF.

This clone was found a few times. The same CDR3 arises from other DNA sequences in this sample as well. The chain is built from TRBV2 and TRBJ1-6; no clear D gene. CDR1 and CDR2 (germline): SNHLY, FYNNEI. V dropped 4 bases and J dropped 6 bases, with 13 bases sitting between them. The CDR3 contains 15 residues. CDR3 sequence (DNA): TGTGCCAGCAGTGTTTCGGGGATGGCTAATTCACCCCTCCACTTT. Its protein is CASSVSGMANSPLHF. The full variable domain, with the rest looked up from reference TRBV2 and TRBJ1-6, is EPEVTQTPSHQVTQMGQEVILRCVPISNHLYFYWYRQILGQKVEFLVSFYNNEISEKSEIFDDQFSVERPDGSNFTLKIRSTKLEDSAMYFCASSVSGMANSPLHFGNGTRLTVT.

Only one count was recorded for this clone. The conserved phenylalanine or tryptophan is not found at the CDR3 terminus, so this likely reflects a read error. V is TRBV20-1 and J is TRBJ1-1, with unresolved D. Trimming cost V 7 bases and J 10 bases, with 10 bases left between them. Germline V gene data show CDR1 as DFQATT and CDR2 as SNEGSKA (reference sequence). The CDR3 contains 9 residues. Here the CDR3 DNA reads TGCAGTGTGGATGCGGGAGCTTTCGTT. Protein product: CSVDAGAFV.

There are a few counts of this clone. The J gene is TRBJ2-7, the V gene TRBV27; possible D gene TRBD2, 6 bases. The CDR3 is made up of 16 amino acids. V was clipped by 6 bases and J by 0 bases, with 18 bases between them. Germline V gene lookup returns CDR1 MNHEY and CDR2 SMNVEV (reference sequence). The CDR3, as DNA: TGTGCCAGCAGGGACTGGACGGGGGTGAGCTCCTACGAGCAGTACTTC. Translating gives CASRDWTGVSSYEQYF.

This clone occurred once. The chain uses TRBV19 and TRBJ1-1; no definite D call. V dropped 0 bases and J dropped 4 bases, with 9 bases sitting between them. Germline V lookup: CDR1 LNHDA, CDR2 SQIVND (reference sequence). The CDR3 runs 14 residues. CDR3 loop: CASSIDRGGTEAFF. DNA for the CDR3: TGTGCCAGTAGTATAGATCGGGGTGGCACTGAAGCTTTCTTT. Looking up the rest from reference TRBV19 and TRBJ1-1 gives the full variable domain: DGGITQSPKYLFRKEGQNVTLSCEQNLNHDAMYWYRQDPGQGLRLIYYSQIVNDFQKGDIAEGYSVSREKKESFPLTVTSAQKNPTAFYLCASSIDRGGTEAFFGQGTRLTVV.

V gene TRBV9 combines with J gene TRBJ2-5; tentative D call: TRBD1 (5 bases). Germline-derived CDR1 and CDR2 are SGDLS and YYNGEE. Trimming left V 2 bases short and J 5 bases short, with 19 bases between. The CDR3 sequence is 16 residues long. The CDR3 loop is CASSVYDDPYRETQYF. The CDR3 nucleotides are TGTGCCAGCAGCGTTTATGACGACCCTTACAGGGAGACCCAGTACTTC.

The chain is built from TRBV28 and TRBJ1-6, with no clear D. This CDR3 region has 13 residues. The V gene lost 6 bases and the J gene lost 19 bases, with 22 bases spanning the gap. Germline CDR1 reads MDHEN; CDR2 reads SYDVKM. CDR3 DNA: TGTGCCAGCAGCTCTCCTCCTCAAACCGGTCTGCACTTT. Translating gives CASSSPPQTGLHF.

The sample holds a few counts of this clone. The chain employs TRBV6-6 and TRBJ2-5, with 7 bases aligning to TRBD1. The CDR3 covers 16 residues. From germline, CDR1 is MNHNY and CDR2 SVGAGI (reference sequence). The J segment lost 5 bases and the V segment lost 4 bases, leaving 13 bases of the junction unmatched. The CDR3 region is CASSFQGDSWWETQYF. The DNA of the CDR3 is TGTGCCAGCAGTTTCCAGGGGGACAGTTGGTGGGAGACCCAGTACTTC.

The chain couples TRBV18 to TRBJ2-2; perhaps TRBD1 as D (6 bases). CDR3 length: 15 residues. Trimming removed 3 bases at V and 0 bases at J, with 8 bases between. The germline CDR1 and CDR2 sequences are KGHSH and LQKENI. The CDR3 loop is CASSPTGTNTGELFF. CDR3 nucleotide sequence: TGTGCCAGCTCACCTACAGGGACGAACACCGGGGAGCTGTTTTTT.